The T cell receptor (beta chain) described here comes from a study of tumor-infiltrating lymphocytes in primary liver carcinoma. Points from the study as a whole: Blood had a significantly lower top-250-clone fraction than tumors did (p = 0.039).

The CDR3 length is 13 residues. Germline lookup yields CDR1 SGHRS and CDR2 YFSETQ. The input was around 530 ng total RNA; TCR beta cDNA was made from it with a constant-region primer. Three-round nested multiplex PCR performed with slightly modified ARM-PCR produced the TCR beta libraries. The study ran its first two PCR rounds for roughly 10 cycles each, using TRBV1-TRBV30 forward primers and a C-beta reverse primer. TCRdb called the multiplex PCR reads again in MiXCR, with one record for every CDR3 protein. The sample includes roughly 32,000 distinct CDR3 sequences, around 80% seen only once; the top ten take roughly 34%. Concerning this clonotype itself: The antigen remains unidentified. A junction boundary mismatches the germline segment, possibly from a read error.

From roughly 21-30 mg of unsorted bulk tissue, DNA and RNA were co-extracted together. Patients were chronically HBV-infected and treatment-naive. Sampling of every tumor involved five separate regions. These included the tumor centre. Without exception, tumor samples held over 80% viable tumor cells. What was sequenced was liver tumor tissue from sampling region 5. Described subset: tumor region T5, tumor centre. This receptor was taken from a man aged 40-49 years with primary liver carcinoma and hepatitis B virus infection. The chain couples TRBV5-1 to TRBJ2-3; D gene unclear. The CDR3 DNA reads TGCGCCAGCAGAGGTGTAGGGCCAGATATGCAGTATTTT. Its translation is CASRGVGPDMQYF.